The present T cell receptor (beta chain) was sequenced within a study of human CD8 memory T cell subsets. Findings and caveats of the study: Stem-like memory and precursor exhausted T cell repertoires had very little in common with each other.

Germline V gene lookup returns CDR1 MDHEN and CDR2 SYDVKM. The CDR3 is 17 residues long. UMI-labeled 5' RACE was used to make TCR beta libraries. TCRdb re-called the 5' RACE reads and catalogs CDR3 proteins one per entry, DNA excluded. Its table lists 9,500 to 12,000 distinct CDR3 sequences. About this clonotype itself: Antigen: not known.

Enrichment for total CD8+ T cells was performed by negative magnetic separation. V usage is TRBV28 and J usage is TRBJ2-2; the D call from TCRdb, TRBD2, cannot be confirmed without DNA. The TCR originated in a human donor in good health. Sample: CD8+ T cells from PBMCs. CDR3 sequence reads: CASSPLGAGGFAGELFF.